This TCR beta chain was documented in a study of blood T cell repertoires in COVID-19. Background on the study: Donors in the United States, Italy and Spain gave samples during acute or convalescent COVID-19. T cells, B-cell-depleted T cells, or PBMCs supplied cDNA or gDNA.

This clone was observed a single time. Original processing notes: It was from reference gene primer amplification that nucleated cell counts were estimated. Repertoires were generated with immunoSEQ multiplex PCR, while TCRdb's copy carries only in-frame clones and drops some. The DNA was the basis for D and trimming; V, J and clone size are from that table. The sample carries about 210,000 clones, 80% recorded once. The TCR comes from a man between 60 and 75 years old with acute or convalescent COVID-19. The sample taken for sequencing was peripheral blood.

The CDR3 DNA follows: TGTGCCAGCAGCGTCGGACTAGGAATCGGCGAGCAGTACTTC. It yields the protein CASSVGLGIGEQYF. The V and J genes are TRBV13 and TRBJ2-7, with 7 bases lining up with TRBD2. The V gene's germline CDR1 is PRHDT and CDR2 FYEKMQ (reference sequence). V lost 5 bases and J lost 6; bases outside the gene matches: 10. The CDR3 totals 14 residues.